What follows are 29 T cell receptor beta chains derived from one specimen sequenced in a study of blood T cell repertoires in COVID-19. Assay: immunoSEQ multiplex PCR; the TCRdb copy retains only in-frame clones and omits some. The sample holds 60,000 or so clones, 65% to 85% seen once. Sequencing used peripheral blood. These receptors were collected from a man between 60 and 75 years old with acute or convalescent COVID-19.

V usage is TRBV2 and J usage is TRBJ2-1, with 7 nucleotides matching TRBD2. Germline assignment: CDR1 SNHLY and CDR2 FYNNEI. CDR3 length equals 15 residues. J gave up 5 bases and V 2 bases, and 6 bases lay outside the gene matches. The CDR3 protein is CASSERASGNNEQFF. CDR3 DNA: TGTGCCAGCAGTGAAAGGGCTAGCGGTAACAATGAGCAGTTCTTC.

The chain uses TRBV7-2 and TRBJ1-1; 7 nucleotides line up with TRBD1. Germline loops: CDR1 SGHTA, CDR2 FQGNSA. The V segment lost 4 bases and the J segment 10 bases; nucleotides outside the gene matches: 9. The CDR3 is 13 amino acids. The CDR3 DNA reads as TGTGCCAGCAGCTGGAGTACAGGGGCTGTAGCTTTCTTT. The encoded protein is CASSWSTGAVAFF.

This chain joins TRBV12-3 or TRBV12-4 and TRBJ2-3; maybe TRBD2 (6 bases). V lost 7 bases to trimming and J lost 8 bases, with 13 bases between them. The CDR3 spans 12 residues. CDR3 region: CASTLGGGTQYF. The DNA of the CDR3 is TGTGCCAGCACCCTGGGGGGAGGTACGCAGTATTTT.

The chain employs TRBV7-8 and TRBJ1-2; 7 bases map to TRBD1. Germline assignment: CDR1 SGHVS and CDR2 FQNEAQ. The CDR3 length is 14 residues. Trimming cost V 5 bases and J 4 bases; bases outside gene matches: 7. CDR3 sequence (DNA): TGTGCCAGCAGCCCCTTCGGGACAGTCTATGGCTACACCTTC. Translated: CASSPFGTVYGYTF.

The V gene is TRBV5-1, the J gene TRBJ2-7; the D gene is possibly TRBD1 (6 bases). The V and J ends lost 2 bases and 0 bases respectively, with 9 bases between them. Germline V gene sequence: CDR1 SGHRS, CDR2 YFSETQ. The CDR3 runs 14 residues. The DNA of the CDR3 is TGCGCCAGCAGCTTAACAGGGAACTCCTACGAGCAGTACTTC. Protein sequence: CASSLTGNSYEQYF.

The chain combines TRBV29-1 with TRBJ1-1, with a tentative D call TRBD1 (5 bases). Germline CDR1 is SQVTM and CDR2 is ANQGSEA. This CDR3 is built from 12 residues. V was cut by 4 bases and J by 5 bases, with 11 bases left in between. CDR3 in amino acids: CSVGQQRTEAFF. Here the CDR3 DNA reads TGCAGCGTTGGACAGCAAAGGACTGAAGCTTTCTTT.

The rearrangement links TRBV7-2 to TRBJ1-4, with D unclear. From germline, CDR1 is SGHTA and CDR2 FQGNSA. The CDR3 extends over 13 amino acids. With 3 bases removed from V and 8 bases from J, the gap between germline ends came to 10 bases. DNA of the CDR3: TGTGCCAGCAGCTTGTTACCAGGCGAAAAACTGTTTTTT. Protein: CASSLLPGEKLFF. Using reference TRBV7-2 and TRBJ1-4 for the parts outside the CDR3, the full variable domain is GAGVSQSPSNKVTEKGKDVELRCDPISGHTALYWYRQSLGQGLEFLIYFQGNSAPDKSGLPSDRFSAERTGGSVSTLTIQRTQQEDSAVYLCASSLLPGEKLFFGSGTQLSVL.

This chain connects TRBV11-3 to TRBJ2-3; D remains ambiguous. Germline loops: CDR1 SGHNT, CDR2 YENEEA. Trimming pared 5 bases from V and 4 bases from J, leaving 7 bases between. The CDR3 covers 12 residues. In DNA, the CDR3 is TGTGCCAGCAGCCCGCGATCAGATACGCAGTATTTT. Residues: CASSPRSDTQYF.

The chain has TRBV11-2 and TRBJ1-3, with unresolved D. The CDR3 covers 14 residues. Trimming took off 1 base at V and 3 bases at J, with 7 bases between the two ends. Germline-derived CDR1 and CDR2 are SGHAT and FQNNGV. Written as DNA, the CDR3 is TGTGCCAGCAGCTTAGGGTCAGATGGAAACACCATATATTTT. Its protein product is CASSLGSDGNTIYF.

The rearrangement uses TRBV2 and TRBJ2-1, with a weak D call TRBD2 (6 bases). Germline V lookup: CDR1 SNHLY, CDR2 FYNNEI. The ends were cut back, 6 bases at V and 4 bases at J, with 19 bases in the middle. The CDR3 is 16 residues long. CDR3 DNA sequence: TGTGCCAGCAGACGCCTTGTAGCGGCCAATTACAATGAGCAGTTCTTC. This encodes CASRRLVAANYNEQFF.

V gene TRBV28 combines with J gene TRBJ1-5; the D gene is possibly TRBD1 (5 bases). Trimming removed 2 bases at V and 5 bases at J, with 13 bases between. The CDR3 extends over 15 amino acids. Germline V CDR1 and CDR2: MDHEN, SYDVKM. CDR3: CASSLQGLPHQPQHF. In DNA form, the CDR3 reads TGTGCCAGCAGTTTACAGGGTCTCCCCCATCAGCCCCAGCATTTT.

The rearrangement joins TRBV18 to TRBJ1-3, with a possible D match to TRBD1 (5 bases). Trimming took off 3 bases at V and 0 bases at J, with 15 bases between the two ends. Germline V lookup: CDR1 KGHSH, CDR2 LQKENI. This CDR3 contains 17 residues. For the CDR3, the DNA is TGTGCCAGCTCACCGGGATTAGGGGATGGCTCTGGAAACACCATATATTTT. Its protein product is CASSPGLGDGSGNTIYF.

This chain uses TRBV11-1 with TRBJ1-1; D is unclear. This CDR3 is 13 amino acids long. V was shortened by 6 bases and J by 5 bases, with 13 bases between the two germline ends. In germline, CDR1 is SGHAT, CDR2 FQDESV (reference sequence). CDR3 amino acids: CASRLAGGTEAFF. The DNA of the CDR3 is TGTGCCAGCAGACTAGCAGGAGGGACTGAAGCTTTCTTT.

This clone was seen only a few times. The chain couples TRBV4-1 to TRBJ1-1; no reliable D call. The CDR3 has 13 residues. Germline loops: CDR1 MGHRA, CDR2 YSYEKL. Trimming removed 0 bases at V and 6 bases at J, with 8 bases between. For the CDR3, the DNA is TGCGCCAGCAGCCAAGAGCAGTCCCCTGAAGCTTTCTTT. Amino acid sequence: CASSQEQSPEAFF.

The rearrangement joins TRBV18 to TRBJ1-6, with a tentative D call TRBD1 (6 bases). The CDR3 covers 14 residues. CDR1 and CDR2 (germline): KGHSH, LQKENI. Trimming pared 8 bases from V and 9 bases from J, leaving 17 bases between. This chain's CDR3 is CASATRGVSSPLHF. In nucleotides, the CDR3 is TGTGCCAGCGCCACCAGGGGCGTCAGTTCACCCCTCCACTTT.

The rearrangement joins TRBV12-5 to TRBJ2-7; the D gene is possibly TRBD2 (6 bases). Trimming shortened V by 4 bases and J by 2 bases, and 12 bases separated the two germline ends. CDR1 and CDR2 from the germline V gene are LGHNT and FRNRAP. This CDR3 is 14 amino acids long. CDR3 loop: CASGSGLLTYEQYF. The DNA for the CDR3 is TGTGCTAGTGGTTCGGGACTTTTAACCTACGAGCAGTACTTC.

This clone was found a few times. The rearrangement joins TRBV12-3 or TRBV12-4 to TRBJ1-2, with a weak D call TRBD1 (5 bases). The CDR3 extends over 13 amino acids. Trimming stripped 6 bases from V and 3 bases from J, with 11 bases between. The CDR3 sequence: CASRPTEDYGYTF. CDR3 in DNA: TGTGCCAGCAGGCCGACAGAGGACTATGGCTACACCTTC.

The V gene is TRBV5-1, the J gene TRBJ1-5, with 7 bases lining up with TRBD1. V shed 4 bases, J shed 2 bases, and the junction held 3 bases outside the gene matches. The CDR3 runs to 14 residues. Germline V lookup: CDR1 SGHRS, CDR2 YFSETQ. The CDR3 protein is CASSPGTGNQPQHF. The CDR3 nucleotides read TGCGCCAGCAGCCCAGGGACAGGCAATCAGCCCCAGCATTTT.

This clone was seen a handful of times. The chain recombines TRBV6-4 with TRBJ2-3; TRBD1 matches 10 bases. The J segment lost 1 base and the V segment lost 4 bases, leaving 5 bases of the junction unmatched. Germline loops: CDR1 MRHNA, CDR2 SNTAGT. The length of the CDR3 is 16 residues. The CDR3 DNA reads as TGTGCCAGCAGTGTCGGACAGGGGGGAGGCACAGATACGCAGTATTTT. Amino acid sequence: CASSVGQGGGTDTQYF.

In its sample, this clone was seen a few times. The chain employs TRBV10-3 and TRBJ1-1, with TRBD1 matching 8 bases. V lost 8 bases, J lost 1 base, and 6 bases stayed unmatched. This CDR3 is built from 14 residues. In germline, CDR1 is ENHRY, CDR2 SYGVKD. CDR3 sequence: CAISRQGQNTEAFF. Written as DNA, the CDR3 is TGTGCCATCTCCCGACAGGGGCAGAACACTGAAGCTTTCTTT.

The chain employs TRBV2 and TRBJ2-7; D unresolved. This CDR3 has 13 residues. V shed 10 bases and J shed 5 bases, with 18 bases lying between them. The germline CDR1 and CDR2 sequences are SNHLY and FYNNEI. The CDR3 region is CATASARLNEQYF. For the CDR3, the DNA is TGTGCCACCGCTTCGGCCAGGCTAAACGAGCAGTACTTC.

The CDR3 sequence is CASTPSGVGGLAKNIQYF. The CDR3, as DNA: TGTGCCAGTACCCCCAGCGGGGTGGGAGGACTAGCCAAAAACATTCAGTACTTC. The gene calls are TRBV19 and TRBJ2-4; 7 bases map to TRBD2. CDR3 length equals 18 residues. V was pared by 7 bases and J by 0 bases, with 15 bases of the junction left unmatched. CDR1 is LNHDA and CDR2 is SQIVND in the germline V gene (reference sequence).

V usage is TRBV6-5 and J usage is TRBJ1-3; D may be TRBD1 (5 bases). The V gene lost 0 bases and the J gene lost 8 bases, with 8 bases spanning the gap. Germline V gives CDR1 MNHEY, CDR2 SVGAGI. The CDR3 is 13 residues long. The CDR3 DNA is TGTGCCAGCAGTTACTCGGGGGGGGACACCATATATTTT. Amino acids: CASSYSGGDTIYF.

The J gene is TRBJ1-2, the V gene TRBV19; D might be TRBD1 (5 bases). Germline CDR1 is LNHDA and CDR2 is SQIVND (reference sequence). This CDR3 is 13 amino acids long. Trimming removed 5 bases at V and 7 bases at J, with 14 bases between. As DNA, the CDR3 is TGTGCCAGTAGTGCCTCAGGGTACTCTGGCTACACCTTC. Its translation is CASSASGYSGYTF.

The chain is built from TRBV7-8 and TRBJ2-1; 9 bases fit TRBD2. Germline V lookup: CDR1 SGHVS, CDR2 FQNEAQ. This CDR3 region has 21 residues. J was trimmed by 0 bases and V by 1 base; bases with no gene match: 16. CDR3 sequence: CASSLGSWQTSGSSSYNEQFF. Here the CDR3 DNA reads TGTGCCAGCAGCTTAGGCTCGTGGCAGACTAGCGGTTCTAGCTCCTACAATGAGCAGTTCTTC. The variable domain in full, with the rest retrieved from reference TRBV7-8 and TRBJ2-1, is GAGVSQSPRYKVAKRGQDVALRCDPISGHVSLFWYQQALGQGPEFLTYFQNEAQLDKSGLPSDRFFAERPEGSVSTLKIQRTQQEDSAVYLCASSLGSWQTSGSSSYNEQFFGPGTRLTVL.

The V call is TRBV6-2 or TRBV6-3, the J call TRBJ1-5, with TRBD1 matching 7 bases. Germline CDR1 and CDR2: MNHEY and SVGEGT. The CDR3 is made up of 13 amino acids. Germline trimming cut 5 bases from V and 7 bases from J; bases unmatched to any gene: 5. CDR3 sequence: CASSTGARQPQHF. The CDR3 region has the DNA TGTGCCAGCAGTACAGGGGCCAGACAGCCCCAGCATTTT.

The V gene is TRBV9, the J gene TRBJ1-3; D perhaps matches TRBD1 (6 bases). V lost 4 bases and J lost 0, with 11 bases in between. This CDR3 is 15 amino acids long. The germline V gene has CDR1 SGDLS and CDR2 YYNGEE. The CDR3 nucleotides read TGTGCCAGCAGCCCTACAGGGTCCTCTGGAAACACCATATATTTT. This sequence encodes CASSPTGSSGNTIYF.

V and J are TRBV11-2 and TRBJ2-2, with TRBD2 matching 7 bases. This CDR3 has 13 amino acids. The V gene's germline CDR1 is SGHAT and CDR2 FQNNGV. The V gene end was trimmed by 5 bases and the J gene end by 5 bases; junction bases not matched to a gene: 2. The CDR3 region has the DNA TGTGCCAGCAGCCCCGGGAGGACCGGGGAGCTGTTTTTT. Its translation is CASSPGRTGELFF.

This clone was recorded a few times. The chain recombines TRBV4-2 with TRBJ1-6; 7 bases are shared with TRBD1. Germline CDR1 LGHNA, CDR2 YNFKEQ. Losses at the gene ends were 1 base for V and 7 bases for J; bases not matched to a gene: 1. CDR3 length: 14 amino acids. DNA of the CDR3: TGTGCCAGCAGCCAAGGGACAGGCAATTCACCCCTCCACTTT. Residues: CASSQGTGNSPLHF.